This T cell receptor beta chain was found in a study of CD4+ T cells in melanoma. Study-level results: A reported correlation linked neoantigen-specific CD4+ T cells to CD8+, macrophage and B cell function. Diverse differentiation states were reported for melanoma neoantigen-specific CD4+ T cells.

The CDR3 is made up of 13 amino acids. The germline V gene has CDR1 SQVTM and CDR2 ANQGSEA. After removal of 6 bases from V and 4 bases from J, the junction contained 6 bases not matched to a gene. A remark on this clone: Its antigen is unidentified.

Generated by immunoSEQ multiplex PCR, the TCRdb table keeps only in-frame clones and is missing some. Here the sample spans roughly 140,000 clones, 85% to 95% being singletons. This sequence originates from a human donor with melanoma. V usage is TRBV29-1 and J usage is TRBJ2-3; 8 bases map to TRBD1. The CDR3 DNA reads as TGCAGCGTATCGGACAGGGTCCCAGATACGCAGTATTTT. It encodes CSVSDRVPDTQYF.